This T cell receptor beta chain was captured by sequencing in a study of blood T cell repertoires in COVID-19. The wider study: PBMCs, B-cell-depleted T cells, or T cells provided the cDNA or gDNA that made up the material.

This CDR3 region has 16 residues. CDR1 MNHEY and CDR2 SMNVEV come from the germline V gene (reference sequence). The V and J ends lost 2 bases and 4 bases respectively, with 17 bases between them. TCRdb's table, derived via immunoSEQ multiplex PCR, lists solely in-frame clones and lacks some. The sample includes some 99,000 clones, 70% to 90% of them seen just once. The chain is built from TRBV27 and TRBJ1-2, with D perhaps matching TRBD1 (5 bases). The sample was peripheral blood. The receptor was derived from a human donor with COVID-19, enrolled during active disease. The donor label of this sample is uncertain. The CDR3 here is CASSLRPGGEVYGYTF. CDR3 coding DNA: TGTGCCAGCAGTTTACGCCCCGGGGGAGAGGTCTATGGCTACACCTTC.